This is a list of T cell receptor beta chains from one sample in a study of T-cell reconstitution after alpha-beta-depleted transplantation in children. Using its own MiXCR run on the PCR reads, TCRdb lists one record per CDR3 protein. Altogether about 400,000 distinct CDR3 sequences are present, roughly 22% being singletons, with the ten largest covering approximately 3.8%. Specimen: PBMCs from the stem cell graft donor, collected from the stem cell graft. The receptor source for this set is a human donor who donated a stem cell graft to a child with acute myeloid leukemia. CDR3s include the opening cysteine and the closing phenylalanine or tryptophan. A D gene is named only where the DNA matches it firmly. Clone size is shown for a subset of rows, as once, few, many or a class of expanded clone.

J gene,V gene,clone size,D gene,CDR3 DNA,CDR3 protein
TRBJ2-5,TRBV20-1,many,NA,TGCAGTGCTAGAGATTTGAAAAATCGGGGCAAGACCCAGTACTTC,CSARDLKNRGKTQYF
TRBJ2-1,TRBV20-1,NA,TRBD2,TGCAGTGCTAGACCGCCTGGACTAGCCTACAATGAGCAGTTCTTC,CSARPPGLAYNEQFF
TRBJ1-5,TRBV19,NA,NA,TGTGCCAGTAGTATCGGGAATCAGCCCCAGCATTTT,CASSIGNQPQHF
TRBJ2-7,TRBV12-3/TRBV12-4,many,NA,TGTGCCAGCAGTTTGAAAGCGACCTACGAGCAGTACTTC,CASSLKATYEQYF
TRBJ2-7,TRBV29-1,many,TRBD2,TGCAGCGTTGATCCGCTAGCGGAGGGTGAGCAGTACTTC,CSVDPLAEGEQYF
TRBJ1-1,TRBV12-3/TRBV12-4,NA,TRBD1,TGTGCCAGCAGTTTTTTTAAGGGACAGGGGACTGAAGCTTTCTTT,CASSFFKGQGTEAFF
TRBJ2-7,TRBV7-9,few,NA,TGTGCCAGCACCGGGCGGGACGGGGCCTACGAGCAGTACTTC,CASTGRDGAYEQYF
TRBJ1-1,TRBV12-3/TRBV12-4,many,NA,TGTGCCAGCAGTAACAGCAGGGTAAGGACTGAAGCTTTCTTT,CASSNSRVRTEAFF
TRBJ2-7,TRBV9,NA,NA,TGTGCCAGCAGCGTAGCGGCAGGGCAGGGTTACGAGCAGTACTTC,CASSVAAGQGYEQYF
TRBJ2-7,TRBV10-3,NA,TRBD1,TGTGCCATCAGTGAGATTAGCTCGTCACAGGGGTCCTACGAGCAGTACTTC,CAISEISSSQGSYEQYF
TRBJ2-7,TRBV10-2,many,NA,TGCGCCAGCAGTCCTAGAATCTACGAGCAGTACTTC,CASSPRIYEQYF
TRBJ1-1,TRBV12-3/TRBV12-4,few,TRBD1,TGTGCCAGCAGTTTGAGCGTGACAGGGGGCACTGAAGCTTTCTTT,CASSLSVTGGTEAFF
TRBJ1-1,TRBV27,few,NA,TGTGCCAGCAGTCAGGACGGCTACACTGAAGCTTTCTTT,CASSQDGYTEAFF
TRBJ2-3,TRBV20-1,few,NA,TGCAGTGCTGAGGGGGTTAGCACAGATACGCAGTATTTT,CSAEGVSTDTQYF
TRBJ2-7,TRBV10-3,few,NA,TGTGCCATCAGTGATTTGTCGACTGGTGAGGCCGAGCAGTACTTC,CAISDLSTGEAEQYF
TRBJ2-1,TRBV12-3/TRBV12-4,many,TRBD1,TGTGCCAGCAGTCCCCAGGACAGGGGCTACAATGAGCAGTTCTTC,CASSPQDRGYNEQFF
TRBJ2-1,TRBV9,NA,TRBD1,TGTGCCAGCAGCGCCTCCGGGACAGGGGGTCAACAGTTCTTC,CASSASGTGGQQFF
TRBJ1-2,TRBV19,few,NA,TGTGCCAGTAGTAATCGCCGGGACGGTTATGGCTACACCTTC,CASSNRRDGYGYTF
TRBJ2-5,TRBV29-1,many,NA,TGCAGCGTTTCTTATCGAGGGGGGAAAGAGACCCAGTACTTC,CSVSYRGGKETQYF
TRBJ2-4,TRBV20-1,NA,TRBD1,TGCAGTGCTCTTCAACAGGGGCCAAACATTCAGTACTTC,CSALQQGPNIQYF
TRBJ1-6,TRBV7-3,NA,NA,TGTGCCAGCAGCTTAAAAGGGGTAGAATCACCCCTCCACTTT,CASSLKGVESPLHF
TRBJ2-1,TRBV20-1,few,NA,TGCAGTGCCAGACGGCAACATGAGCAGTTCTTC,CSARRQHEQFF
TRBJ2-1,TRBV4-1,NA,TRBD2,TGCGCCAGCAGCCAAGATCCAGCGGGAGTGCGGAATGAGCAGTTCTTC,CASSQDPAGVRNEQFF
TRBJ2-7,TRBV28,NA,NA,TGTGCCAGCAGTCCCGAGGGGGAGCAGTACTTC,CASSPEGEQYF
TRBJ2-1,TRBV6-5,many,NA,TGTGCCAGCTGGGGCATAAGTGGGCAGTTCTTC,CASWGISGQFF
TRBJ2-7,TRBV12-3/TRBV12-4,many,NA,TGTGCCAGCACACAGTCGGCCTCCTACGAGCAGTACTTC,CASTQSASYEQYF
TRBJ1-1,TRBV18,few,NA,TGTGCCAGCTCACCGGGGACGAACATGAACACTGAAGCTTTCTTT,CASSPGTNMNTEAFF